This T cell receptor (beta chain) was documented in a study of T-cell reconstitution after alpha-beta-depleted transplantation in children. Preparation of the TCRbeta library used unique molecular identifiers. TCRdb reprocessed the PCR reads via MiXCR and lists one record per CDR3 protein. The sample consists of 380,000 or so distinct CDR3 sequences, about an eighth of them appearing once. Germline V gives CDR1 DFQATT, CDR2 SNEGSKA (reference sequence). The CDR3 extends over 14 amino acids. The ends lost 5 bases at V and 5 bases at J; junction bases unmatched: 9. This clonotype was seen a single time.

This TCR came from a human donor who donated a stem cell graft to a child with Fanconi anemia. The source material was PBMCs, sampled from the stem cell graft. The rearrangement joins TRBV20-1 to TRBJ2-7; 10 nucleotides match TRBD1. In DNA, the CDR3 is TGCAGTGCTGATCCGGGACAGGGGTTCCACGAGCAGTACTTC. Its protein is CSADPGQGFHEQYF.